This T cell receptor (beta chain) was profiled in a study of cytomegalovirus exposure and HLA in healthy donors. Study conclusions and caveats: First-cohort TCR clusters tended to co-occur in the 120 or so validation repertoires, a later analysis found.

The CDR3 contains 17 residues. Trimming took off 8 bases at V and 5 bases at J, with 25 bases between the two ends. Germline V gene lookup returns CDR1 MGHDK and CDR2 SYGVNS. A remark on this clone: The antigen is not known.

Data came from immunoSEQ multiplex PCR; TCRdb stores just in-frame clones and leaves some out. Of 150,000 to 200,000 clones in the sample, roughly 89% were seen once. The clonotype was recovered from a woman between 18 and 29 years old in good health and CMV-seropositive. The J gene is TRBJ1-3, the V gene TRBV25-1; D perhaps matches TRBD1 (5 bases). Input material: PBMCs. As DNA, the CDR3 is TGTGCCAGCGGAAGTCTTGGGGGGGTTGGGGAGCGAAACACCATATATTTT. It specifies CASGSLGGVGERNTIYF. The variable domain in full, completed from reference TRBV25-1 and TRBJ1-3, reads EADIYQTPRYLVIGTGKKITLECSQTMGHDKMYWYQQDPGMELHLIHYSYGVNSTEKGDLSSESTVSRIRTEHFPLTLESARPSHTSQYLCASGSLGGVGERNTIYFGEGSWLTVV.